The TCR beta chain described here comes from a study of blood T cell repertoires in COVID-19. For the study at large: PBMCs, B-cell-depleted T cells, or T cells were the source of the cDNA or gDNA that made up the material.

The participants were between roughly 18 and 89 years old and came from 20 to 30 US areas. Participants' own reports of clinical history determined their cohort assignment. The CDR3 is 15 residues long. Germline loops: CDR1 MNHEY, CDR2 SMNVEV (reference sequence). Trimming took 8 bases from V and 2 from J; bases not matched to a gene: 5. Method: immunoSEQ multiplex PCR; TCRdb's copy keeps in-frame clones and lacks some. The sample lists 330,000 or so clones; around nine tenths were seen once. This clone was observed once. The chain recombines TRBV27 with TRBJ2-3, with TRBD2 identical over 12 bases. Source material: PBMCs or T cells enriched from blood (not recorded which). This TCR was recovered from a woman in her twenties or thirties who had been exposed to COVID-19. In DNA form, the CDR3 reads TGTGCCAGCGGTGGACTAGCGGGAAACACAGATACGCAGTATTTT. This gives the protein CASGGLAGNTDTQYF.